This passage covers 21 T cell receptor beta chains from one sample sequenced in a study of beta chain features in type 1 diabetes. Study findings and constraints: In every one of the four CD4+ subsets, TCRB CDR3s were moderately but significantly shorter in Type 1 diabetes patients.

Sequenced material consisted of expressed TCRB transcripts (all of the isolated RNA was reverse transcribed). Assay: immunoSEQ multiplex PCR; the TCRdb copy retains only in-frame clones and omits some. The profile shows a few hundred thousand clones, around 10% of them singletons. These TCRs are of unknown antigen specificity. Source material: central memory CD4+ T cells from blood. The receptors were gathered from a man aged 25 to 45 with type 1 diabetes.

V usage is TRBV7-2 and J usage is TRBJ1-2; 9 bases are shared with TRBD1. CDR3 length: 14 residues. CDR1 is SGHTA and CDR2 is FQGNSA in the germline V gene. Trimming removed 6 bases from V and 6 bases from J; junction bases left unmatched: 8. CDR3: CASSSTGTGNGYTF. The CDR3, as DNA: TGTGCCAGCAGTTCGACCGGGACAGGGAATGGCTACACCTTC.

This clone was seen more than once but under ten times. The chain uses TRBV28 and TRBJ1-2, with 8 positions matching TRBD1. Germline loops: CDR1 MDHEN, CDR2 SYDVKM. CDR3 length: 18 amino acids. Trimming at V came to 4 bases and at J to 4 bases, leaving 17 bases not matched to a gene. CDR3 nucleotides: TGTGCCAGCAGTTCTCTCACGGACAGGGTACTGGGGATCTATGGCTACACCTTC. This codes for CASSSLTDRVLGIYGYTF.

The rearrangement uses TRBV19 and TRBJ2-3; 7 bases are a match to TRBD1. Trimming cost V 8 bases and J 3 bases; bases outside gene matches: 8. Germline values: CDR1 LNHDA, CDR2 SQIVND (reference sequence). This CDR3 spans 14 amino acids. DNA for the CDR3: TGTGCCAGTCAGGGGGTAGGTTGGACAGATACGCAGTATTTT. Protein product: CASQGVGWTDTQYF.

This clone has a single count. One end of the junction does not line up with germline, which may come from a read error. CDR3 sequence reads: CASSPQLMNTEVFF. DNA of the CDR3: TGTGCCAGCAGCCCACAATTAATGAACACTGAAGTTTTCTTT. The chain combines TRBV6-5 with TRBJ1-1; D gene ambiguous. Germline CDR1 reads MNHEY; CDR2 reads SVGAGI. The CDR3 is 14 amino acids.

The chain carries TRBV2 and TRBJ2-7, with a weak D call TRBD2 (5 bases). The CDR3 is 12 residues long. Germline-derived CDR1 and CDR2 are SNHLY and FYNNEI. Deletions cut 8 bases from V and 2 bases from J, with 10 bases between. DNA of the CDR3: TGTGCCAGCGTAGGGAGTACCTACGAGCAGTACTTC. This translates into CASVGSTYEQYF. Complete variable domain (other parts from reference TRBV2 and TRBJ2-7): EPEVTQTPSHQVTQMGQEVILRCVPISNHLYFYWYRQILGQKVEFLVSFYNNEISEKSEIFDDQFSVERPDGSNFTLKIRSTKLEDSAMYFCASVGSTYEQYFGPGTRLTVT.

Concerning this clone: Other DNA sequences in the same sample also yield this CDR3. This rearrangement joins TRBV5-1 to TRBJ2-1; the D is unclear. The CDR3 loop spans 11 amino acids. V shed 2 bases and J shed 5 bases, with 2 bases lying between them. Looked up from germline, CDR1 is SGHRS and CDR2 is YFSETQ. The DNA for the CDR3 is TGCGCCAGCAGCTTTGACAATGAGCAGTTCTTC. Translating it yields CASSFDNEQFF.

The chain recombines TRBV6-6 with TRBJ1-1; no definite D call. CDR1 and CDR2 from the germline V gene are MNHNY and SVGAGI (reference sequence). Trimming removed 0 bases at V and 1 base at J, with 6 bases between. This CDR3 comprises 14 residues. The CDR3 sequence: CASSYSPTNTEAFF. The CDR3 DNA is TGTGCCAGCAGTTACTCGCCTACGAACACTGAAGCTTTCTTT.

There are a few counts of this clone. In the same sample, other DNA sequences code for this CDR3. CDR3: CASSQGGGDQPQHF. The CDR3 DNA reads TGCGCCAGCAGCCAAGGGGGAGGGGATCAGCCCCAGCATTTT. The chain employs TRBV4-1 and TRBJ1-5, with a tentative D call TRBD1 (5 bases). Germline V gene data show CDR1 as MGHRA and CDR2 as YSYEKL. The CDR3 length is 14 residues. V lost 1 base and J 5 bases, leaving 9 bases between the germline ends.

The rearrangement links TRBV5-1 to TRBJ1-2; 10 bases align to TRBD1. Germline loops: CDR1 SGHRS, CDR2 YFSETQ. V dropped 2 bases and J dropped 6; count of bases not matched to a gene: 4. The CDR3 is 14 amino acids. The CDR3: CASSFRTGGNGYTF. The CDR3 DNA reads TGCGCCAGCAGCTTTCGGACAGGGGGTAATGGCTACACCTTC.

This clone was recorded a few times. This chain joins TRBV28 and TRBJ2-7; a possible D gene is TRBD2 (6 bases). CDR3 length equals 15 residues. CDR1 and CDR2 from the germline V gene are MDHEN and SYDVKM. Trimming removed 6 bases from V and 3 bases from J, with 18 bases in between. CDR3 in amino acids: CASRDPGMGGYEQYF. CDR3 bases: TGTGCCAGCAGAGATCCGGGAATGGGGGGCTACGAGCAGTACTTC.

This clone was observed a handful of times. The chain employs TRBV28 and TRBJ2-1, with TRBD1 matching over 9 bases. The CDR3 has 16 residues. Germline loops: CDR1 MDHEN, CDR2 SYDVKM. V lost 3 bases to trimming and J lost 5 bases; unmatched junction nucleotides: 8. The CDR3 bases are TGTGCCAGCAGTTTGTCGTTGGGACAGGGAGACAATGAGCAGTTCTTC. It translates to CASSLSLGQGDNEQFF.

This chain connects TRBV5-1 to TRBJ2-1; the D gene is possibly TRBD2 (5 bases). Trimming took 2 bases from V and 5 from J, leaving 14 bases between them. This CDR3 is 15 amino acids long. The V gene's germline CDR1 is SGHRS and CDR2 YFSETQ. This chain's CDR3 is CASSFLSGYNNEQFF. As DNA, the CDR3 is TGCGCCAGCAGCTTTCTAAGCGGATATAACAATGAGCAGTTCTTC.

The table lists this clone with a few counts. The rearrangement links TRBV7-3 to TRBJ1-2, with 8 bases that match TRBD1. The CDR3 runs to 13 residues. The ends lost 3 bases at V and 5 bases at J; junction bases unmatched: 2. Germline V lookup: CDR1 SGHTA, CDR2 FQGTGA. Here the CDR3 DNA reads TGTGCCAGCAGCTTCGGACAGGGTTATGGCTACACCTTC. This translates into CASSFGQGYGYTF.

This clone showed up just a few times. This sequence joins TRBV11-3 and TRBJ2-5; D may be TRBD1 or TRBD2 (5 bases each). Germline assignment: CDR1 SGHNT and CDR2 YENEEA. The V end lost 0 bases, the J end lost 2 bases, and 7 bases lay between the germline ends. The CDR3 loop spans 14 amino acids. Here the CDR3 reads CASSLDGGQETQYF. Written as DNA, the CDR3 is TGTGCCAGCAGCTTAGATGGGGGTCAAGAGACCCAGTACTTC.

This clone was seen a handful of times. As DNA, the CDR3 is TGTGCCAGCAGCCTCGTCAATGGAGCTAATGAGCAGTTCTTC. Translating it yields CASSLVNGANEQFF. The genes are TRBV7-8 and TRBJ2-1; D not resolved. The CDR3 runs 14 residues. Germline assignment: CDR1 SGHVS and CDR2 FQNEAQ. The ends were cut back, 5 bases at V and 7 bases at J, with 15 bases in the middle.

This chain connects TRBV11-2 to TRBJ1-3, with TRBD1 matching 9 bases. In germline, CDR1 is SGHAT, CDR2 FQNNGV. With V trimmed by 3 bases and J by 3 bases, 6 bases remained unmatched. This CDR3 region has 16 residues. The CDR3 region is CASSFRGQGIGNTIYF. CDR3 DNA: TGTGCCAGCAGCTTTCGGGGACAGGGAATTGGAAACACCATATATTTT.

In this sample, this clone turned up a few times. The chain links TRBV15 to TRBJ2-5, with TRBD2 identical over 10 bases. The CDR3 has 21 residues. V dropped 0 bases and J dropped 0; count of bases not matched to a gene: 16. Germline CDR1 and CDR2: LNHNV and YYDKDF (reference sequence). For the CDR3, the DNA is TGTGCCACCAGCAGAGATCTCGGGGCTAGCGGGAGAGGCGGGTACCAAGAGACCCAGTACTTC. It is translated as CATSRDLGASGRGGYQETQYF.

This clone has ten or more counts. A read error may be the cause here, since a much bigger clone is one base away. This chain uses TRBV4-2 with TRBJ2-2; no reliable D call. The V gene lost 4 bases and the J gene lost 2 bases, with 2 bases spanning the gap. CDR1 LGHNA and CDR2 YNFKEQ come from the germline V gene. There are 12 residues in the CDR3. The CDR3 nucleotides are TGTGCCAGCAGCCCTAACACCGGGGAGCTGTTTTTT. Its translation is CASSPNTGELFF.

The chain carries TRBV6-1 and TRBJ1-2; 7 bases line up with TRBD1. CDR3 length: 15 residues. Germline loops: CDR1 MNHNS, CDR2 SASEGT. V shed 3 bases and J 8 bases; nucleotides not matched to a gene: 12. The CDR3 region is CASSDRTGFSGGYTF. CDR3 nucleotides: TGTGCCAGCAGTGATCGGACAGGATTCAGTGGGGGCTACACCTTC.

This clone has just a few counts. The chain links TRBV28 to TRBJ2-7; no firm D call. The CDR3 consists of 13 residues. The V gene lost 5 bases and the J gene lost 6 bases, with 14 bases spanning the gap. Per the germline V gene, CDR1 is MDHEN and CDR2 is SYDVKM. This chain's CDR3 is CASSRRRLIEQYF. In nucleotides, the CDR3 is TGTGCCAGCAGTCGGCGGCGGCTAATCGAGCAGTACTTC.

This clone was seen more than once but under ten times. CDR3 sequence: CASSLDAGGWNEQFF. The CDR3 DNA follows: TGCGCCAGCAGCTTGGATGCGGGAGGATGGAATGAGCAGTTCTTC. The chain joins TRBV5-1 to TRBJ2-1; TRBD2 matches at 8 bases. This CDR3 is 15 amino acids long. J lost 7 bases, V lost 0 bases, and 6 bases had no gene match. CDR1 SGHRS and CDR2 YFSETQ come from the germline V gene.